This record looks at one T cell receptor beta chain sequence and its context. Per the germline V gene, CDR1 is SGHRS and CDR2 is YFSETQ. Trimming took off 5 bases at V and 6 bases at J, with 18 bases between the two ends. This CDR3 is built from 14 residues. Under the authors' procedure: Nucleated cell number was recorded as an estimate derived from reference gene primer amplification. The table came from immunoSEQ multiplex PCR; TCRdb's copy has only in-frame clones and leaves some out. That table gives V, J and clone size, and the DNA gave D and trimming. The sample carries a few hundred thousand clones, 82% recorded once. This sample stems from a study of blood T cell repertoires in COVID-19. About the research overall: Collection of acute and convalescent COVID-19 samples took place in the United States, Italy and Spain. In each case, the material was cDNA or gDNA derived from T cells, B-cell-depleted T cells, or PBMCs.

The origin of this receptor is a woman aged 18-29 years with acute or convalescent COVID-19. The chain couples TRBV5-1 to TRBJ2-7; weak D call: TRBD1 (6 bases). Specimen: peripheral blood. The CDR3 region has the DNA TGCGCCAGCAGGACAGGACAGCATGGTGCCGAGCAGTACTTC. This encodes CASRTGQHGAEQYF. The full variable domain, with the rest looked up from reference TRBV5-1 and TRBJ2-7, is KAGVTQTPRYLIKTRGQQVTLSCSPISGHRSVSWYQQTPGQGLQFLFEYFSETQRNKGNFPGRFSGRQFSNSRSEMNVSTLELGDSALYLCASRTGQHGAEQYFGPGTRLTVT.